This T cell receptor beta chain derives from a study of blood T cell repertoires in COVID-19. On the study more broadly: Acute and convalescent COVID-19 specimens originated in the United States, Italy and Spain. Sample material is recorded as cDNA or gDNA derived from T cells, B-cell-depleted T cells, or PBMCs.

Patients at the Seattle site were enrolled during active infection and followed longitudinally. CDR1 LNHDA and CDR2 SQIVND come from the germline V gene (reference sequence). The CDR3 is 15 amino acids. V was pared by 9 bases and J by 4 bases, with 12 bases of the junction left unmatched. The assay was immunoSEQ multiplex PCR, and TCRdb's table has in-frame clones only and misses some. The sample carries about 230,000 clones, around 80% recorded once. The rearrangement joins TRBV19 to TRBJ1-2, with 9 positions matching TRBD1. The sequenced sample was peripheral blood. This sequence was found in a woman in her twenties or thirties with COVID-19, enrolled during active disease. The CDR3 nucleotides read TGTGCCAGCACTACGACAGGGGGTTCTTTCTATGGCTACACCTTC. Residues: CASTTTGGSFYGYTF. Variable domain in full (rest from reference TRBV19 and TRBJ1-2): DGGITQSPKYLFRKEGQNVTLSCEQNLNHDAMYWYRQDPGQGLRLIYYSQIVNDFQKGDIAEGYSVSREKKESFPLTVTSAQKNPTAFYLCASTTTGGSFYGYTFGSGTRLTVV.